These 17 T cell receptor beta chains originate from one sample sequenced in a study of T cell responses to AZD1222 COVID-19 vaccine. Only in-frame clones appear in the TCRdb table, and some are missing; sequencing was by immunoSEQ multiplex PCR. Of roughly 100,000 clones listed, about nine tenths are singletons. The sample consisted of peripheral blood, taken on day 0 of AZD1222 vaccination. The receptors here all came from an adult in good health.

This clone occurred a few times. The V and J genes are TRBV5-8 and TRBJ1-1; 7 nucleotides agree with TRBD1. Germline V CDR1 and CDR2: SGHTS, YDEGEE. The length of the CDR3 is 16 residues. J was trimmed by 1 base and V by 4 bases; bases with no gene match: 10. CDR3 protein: CASSRTGVFSNTEAFF. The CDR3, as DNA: TGTGCCAGCAGCAGAACAGGGGTGTTTTCGAACACTGAAGCTTTCTTT.

The CDR3 DNA sequence: TGTGCCAGCATACTGGGACTAGCGAATGAGCAGTTCTTC. This sequence encodes CASILGLANEQFF. The chain recombines TRBV2 with TRBJ2-1, with 10 bases that match TRBD2. The germline V gene has CDR1 SNHLY and CDR2 FYNNEI. This CDR3 comprises 13 residues. Trimming cost V 7 bases and J 7 bases; bases outside gene matches: 4.

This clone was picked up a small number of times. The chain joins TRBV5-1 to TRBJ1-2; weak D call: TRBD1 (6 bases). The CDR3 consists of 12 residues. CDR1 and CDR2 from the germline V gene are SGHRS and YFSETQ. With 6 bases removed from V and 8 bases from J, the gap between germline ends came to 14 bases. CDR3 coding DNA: TGCGCCAGCAAGGGGGAGGGTTACGGCTACACCTTC. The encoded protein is CASKGEGYGYTF.

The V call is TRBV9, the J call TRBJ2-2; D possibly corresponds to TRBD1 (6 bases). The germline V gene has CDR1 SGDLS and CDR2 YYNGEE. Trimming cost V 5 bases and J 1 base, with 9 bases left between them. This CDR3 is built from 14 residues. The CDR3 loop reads CASRRQENTGELFF. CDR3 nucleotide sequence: TGTGCCAGCAGAAGACAGGAGAACACCGGGGAGCTGTTTTTT.

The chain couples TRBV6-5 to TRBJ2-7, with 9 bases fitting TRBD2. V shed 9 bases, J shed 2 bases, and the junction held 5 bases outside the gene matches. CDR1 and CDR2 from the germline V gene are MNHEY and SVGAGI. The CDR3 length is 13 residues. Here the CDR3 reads CASRGGGAYEQYF. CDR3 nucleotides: TGTGCCAGTCGCGGCGGGGGGGCCTACGAGCAGTACTTC.

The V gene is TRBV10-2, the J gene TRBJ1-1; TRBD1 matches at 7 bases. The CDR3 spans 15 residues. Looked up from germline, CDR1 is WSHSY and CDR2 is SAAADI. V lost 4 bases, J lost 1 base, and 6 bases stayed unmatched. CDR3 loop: CASSGRQGQNTEAFF. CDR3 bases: TGCGCCAGCAGTGGCAGACAGGGCCAGAACACTGAAGCTTTCTTT.

The DNA of the CDR3 is TGTGCCAGCAGCGTAGGCGGGGGGTCGAACACTGAAGCTTTCTTT. Protein: CASSVGGGSNTEAFF. The rearrangement links TRBV9 to TRBJ1-1, with D possibly TRBD1 on 5 matching bases. V lost 0 bases to trimming and J lost 1 base, with 10 bases between them. This CDR3 is built from 15 residues. Per the germline V gene, CDR1 is SGDLS and CDR2 is YYNGEE.

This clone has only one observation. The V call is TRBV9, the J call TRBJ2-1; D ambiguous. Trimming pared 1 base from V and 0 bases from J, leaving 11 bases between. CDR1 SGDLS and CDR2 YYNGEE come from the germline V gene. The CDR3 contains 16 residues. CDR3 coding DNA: TGTGCCAGCAGCGTATTTCTGGCGGTCTCCTACAATGAGCAGTTCTTC. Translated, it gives CASSVFLAVSYNEQFF.

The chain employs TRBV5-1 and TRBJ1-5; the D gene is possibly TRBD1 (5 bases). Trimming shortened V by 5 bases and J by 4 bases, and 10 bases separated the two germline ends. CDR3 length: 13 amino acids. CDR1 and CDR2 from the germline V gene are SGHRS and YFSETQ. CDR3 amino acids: CASRGEGNQPQHF. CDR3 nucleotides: TGCGCCAGCAGGGGGGAGGGGAATCAGCCCCAGCATTTT.

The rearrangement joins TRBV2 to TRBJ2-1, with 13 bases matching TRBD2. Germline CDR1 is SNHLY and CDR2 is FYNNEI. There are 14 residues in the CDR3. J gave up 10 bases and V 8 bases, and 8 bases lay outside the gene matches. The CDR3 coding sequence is TGTGCCAGCTTCTGGACTAGCGGGAGTTCCGAGCAGTTCTTC. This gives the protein CASFWTSGSSEQFF.

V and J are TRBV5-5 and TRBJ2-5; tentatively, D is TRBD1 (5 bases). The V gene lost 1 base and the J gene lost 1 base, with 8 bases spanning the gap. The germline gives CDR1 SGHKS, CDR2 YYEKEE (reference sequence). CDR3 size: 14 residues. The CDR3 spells CASSLQGSQETQYF. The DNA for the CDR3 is TGTGCCAGCAGCTTGCAGGGCTCCCAAGAGACCCAGTACTTC.

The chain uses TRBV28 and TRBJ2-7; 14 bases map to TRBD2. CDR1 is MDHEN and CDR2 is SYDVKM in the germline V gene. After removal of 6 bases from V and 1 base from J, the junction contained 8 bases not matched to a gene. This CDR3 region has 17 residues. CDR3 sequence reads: CASRGGTSGSLSYEQYF. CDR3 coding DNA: TGTGCCAGCAGGGGAGGGACTAGCGGGAGCCTGTCCTACGAGCAGTACTTC. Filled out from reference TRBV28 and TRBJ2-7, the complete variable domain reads DVKVTQSSRYLVKRTGEKVFLECVQDMDHENMFWYRQDPGLGLRLIYFSYDVKMKEKGDIPEGYSVSREKKERFSLILESASTNQTSMYLCASRGGTSGSLSYEQYFGPGTRLTVT.

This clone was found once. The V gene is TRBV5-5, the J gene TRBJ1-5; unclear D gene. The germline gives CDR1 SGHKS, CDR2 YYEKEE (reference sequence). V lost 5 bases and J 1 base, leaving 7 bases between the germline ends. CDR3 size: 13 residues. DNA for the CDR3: TGTGCCAGCAGGGGGAGGAGCAATCAGCCCCAGCATTTT. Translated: CASRGRSNQPQHF.

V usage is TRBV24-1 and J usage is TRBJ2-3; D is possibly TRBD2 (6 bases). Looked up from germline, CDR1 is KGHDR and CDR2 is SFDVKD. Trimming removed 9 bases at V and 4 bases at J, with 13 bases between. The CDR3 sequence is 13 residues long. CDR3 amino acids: CATGEVHADTQYF. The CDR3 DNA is TGTGCCACCGGGGAGGTCCACGCAGATACGCAGTATTTT.

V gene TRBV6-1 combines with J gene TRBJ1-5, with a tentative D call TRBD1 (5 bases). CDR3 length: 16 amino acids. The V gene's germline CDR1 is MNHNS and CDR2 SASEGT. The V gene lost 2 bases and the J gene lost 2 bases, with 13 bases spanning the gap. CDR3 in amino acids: CASSERRSGGNQPQHF. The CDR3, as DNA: TGTGCCAGCAGTGAACGCCGATCGGGGGGCAATCAGCCCCAGCATTTT.

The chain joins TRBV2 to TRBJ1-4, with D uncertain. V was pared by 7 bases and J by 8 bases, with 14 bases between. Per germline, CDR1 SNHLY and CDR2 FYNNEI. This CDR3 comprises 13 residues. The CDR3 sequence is CASNNNRREKLFF. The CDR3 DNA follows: TGTGCCAGCAATAACAACCGCCGAGAAAAACTGTTTTTT.

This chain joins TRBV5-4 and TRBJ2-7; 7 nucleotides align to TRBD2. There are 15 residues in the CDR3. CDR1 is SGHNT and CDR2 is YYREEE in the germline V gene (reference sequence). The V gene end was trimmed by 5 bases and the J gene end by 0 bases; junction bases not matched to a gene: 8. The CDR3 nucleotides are TGTGCCAGCAGTTGGGGAGGGGAACCCTCCTACGAGCAGTACTTC. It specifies CASSWGGEPSYEQYF.